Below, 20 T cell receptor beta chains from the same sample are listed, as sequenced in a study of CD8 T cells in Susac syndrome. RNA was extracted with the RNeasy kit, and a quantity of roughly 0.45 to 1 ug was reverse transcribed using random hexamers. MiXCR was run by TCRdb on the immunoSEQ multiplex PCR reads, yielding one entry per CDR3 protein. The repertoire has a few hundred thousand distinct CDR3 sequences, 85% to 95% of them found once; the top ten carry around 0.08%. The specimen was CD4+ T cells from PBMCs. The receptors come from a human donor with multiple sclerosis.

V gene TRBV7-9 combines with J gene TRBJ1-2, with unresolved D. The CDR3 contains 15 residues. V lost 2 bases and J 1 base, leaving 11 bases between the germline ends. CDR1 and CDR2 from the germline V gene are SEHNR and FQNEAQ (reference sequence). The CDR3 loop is CASSLNWLNNYGYTF. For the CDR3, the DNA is TGTGCCAGCAGCTTAAATTGGCTAAATAACTATGGCTACACCTTC.

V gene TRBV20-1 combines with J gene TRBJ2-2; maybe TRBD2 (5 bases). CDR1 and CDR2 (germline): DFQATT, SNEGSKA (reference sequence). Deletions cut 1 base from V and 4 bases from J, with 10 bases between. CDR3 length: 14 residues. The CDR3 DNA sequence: TGCAGTGCTAGAGGGAGGTCTCTCACCGGGGAGCTGTTTTTT. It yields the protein CSARGRSLTGELFF.

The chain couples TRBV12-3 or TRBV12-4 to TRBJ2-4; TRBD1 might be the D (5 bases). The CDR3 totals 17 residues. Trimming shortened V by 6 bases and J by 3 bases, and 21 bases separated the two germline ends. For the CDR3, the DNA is TGTGCCAGCAGCCCTCACCCAGGGCAGCCTGGCAAAAACATTCAGTACTTC. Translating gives CASSPHPGQPGKNIQYF.

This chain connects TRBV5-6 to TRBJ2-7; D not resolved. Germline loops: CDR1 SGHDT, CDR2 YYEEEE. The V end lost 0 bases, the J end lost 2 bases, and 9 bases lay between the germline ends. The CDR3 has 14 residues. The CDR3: CASSLVSVPYEQYV. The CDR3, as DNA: TGTGCCAGCAGCTTGGTGAGCGTTCCCTACGAGCAGTACGTC.

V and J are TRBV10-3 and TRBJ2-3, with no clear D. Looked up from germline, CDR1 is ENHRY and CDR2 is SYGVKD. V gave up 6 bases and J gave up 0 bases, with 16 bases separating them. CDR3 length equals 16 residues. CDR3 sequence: CAIRGAAATSTDTQYF. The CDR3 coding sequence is TGTGCCATCAGAGGCGCGGCGGCTACTAGCACAGATACGCAGTATTTT.

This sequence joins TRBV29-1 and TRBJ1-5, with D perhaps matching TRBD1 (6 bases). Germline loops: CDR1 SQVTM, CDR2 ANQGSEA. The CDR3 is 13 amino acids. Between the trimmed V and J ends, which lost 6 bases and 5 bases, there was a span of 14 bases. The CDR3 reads CSVSWGAHQPQHF. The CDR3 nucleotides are TGCAGCGTGTCCTGGGGGGCTCATCAGCCCCAGCATTTT.

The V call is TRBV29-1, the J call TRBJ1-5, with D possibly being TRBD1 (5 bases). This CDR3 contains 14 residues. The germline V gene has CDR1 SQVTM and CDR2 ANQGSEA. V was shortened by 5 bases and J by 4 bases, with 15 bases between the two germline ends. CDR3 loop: CSVLSGGGNQPQHF. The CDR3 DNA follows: TGCAGCGTTCTAAGCGGGGGGGGTAATCAGCCCCAGCATTTT.

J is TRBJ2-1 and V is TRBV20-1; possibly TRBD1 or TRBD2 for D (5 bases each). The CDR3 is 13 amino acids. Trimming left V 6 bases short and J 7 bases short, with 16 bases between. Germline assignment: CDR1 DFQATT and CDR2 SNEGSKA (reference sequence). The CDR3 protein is CSASPGAVNEQFF. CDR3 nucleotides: TGCAGTGCCTCGCCCGGGGCCGTTAATGAGCAGTTCTTC.

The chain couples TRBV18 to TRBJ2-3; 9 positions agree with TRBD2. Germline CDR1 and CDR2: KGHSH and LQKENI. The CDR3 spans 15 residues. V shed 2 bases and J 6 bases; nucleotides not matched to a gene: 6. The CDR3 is CASSPAGGILDTQYF. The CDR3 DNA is TGTGCCAGCTCACCAGCGGGGGGGATTCTGGATACGCAGTATTTT.

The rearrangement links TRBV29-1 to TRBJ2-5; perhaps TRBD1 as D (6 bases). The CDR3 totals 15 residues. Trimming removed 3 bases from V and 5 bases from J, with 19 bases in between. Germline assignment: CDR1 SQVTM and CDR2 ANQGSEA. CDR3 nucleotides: TGCAGCGTTGATGAACAGGGCAAATTTCATGAGACCCAGTACTTC. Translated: CSVDEQGKFHETQYF.

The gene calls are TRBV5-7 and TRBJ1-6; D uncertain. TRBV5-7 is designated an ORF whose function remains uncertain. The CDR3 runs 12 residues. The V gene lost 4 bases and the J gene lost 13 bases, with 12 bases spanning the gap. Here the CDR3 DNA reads TGTGCCAGCAGCCGCCACCGAGGTCCCCTCCACTTT. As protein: CASSRHRGPLHF.

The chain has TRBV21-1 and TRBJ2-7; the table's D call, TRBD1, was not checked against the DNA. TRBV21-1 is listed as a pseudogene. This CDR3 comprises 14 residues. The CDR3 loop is CASSSGQMIYEQYF. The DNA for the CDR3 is TGTGCCAGCAGCAGTGGACAAATGATCTACGAGCAGTACTTC.

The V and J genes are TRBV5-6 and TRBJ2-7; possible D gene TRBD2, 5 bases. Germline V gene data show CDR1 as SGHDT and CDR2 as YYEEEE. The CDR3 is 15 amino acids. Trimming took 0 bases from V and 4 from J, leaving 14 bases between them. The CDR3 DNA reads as TGTGCCAGCAGCTTGGAGCCGAGGGCGGAATACGAGCAGTACGTC. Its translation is CASSLEPRAEYEQYV.

The CDR3 DNA reads as TGTGCCAGCAGCCAAGACAGGTACCGCTCTGGAAACACCATATATTTT. Translated, it gives CASSQDRYRSGNTIYF. The chain employs TRBV3-1 and TRBJ1-3; D gene unclear. CDR1 LGHDT and CDR2 YNNKEL come from the germline V gene (reference sequence). The CDR3 runs to 16 residues. Trimming took off 0 bases at V and 0 bases at J, with 9 bases between the two ends.

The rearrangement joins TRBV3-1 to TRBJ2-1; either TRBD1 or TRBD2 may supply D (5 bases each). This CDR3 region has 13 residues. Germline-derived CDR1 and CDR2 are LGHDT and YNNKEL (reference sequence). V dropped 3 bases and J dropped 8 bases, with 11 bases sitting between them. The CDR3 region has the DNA TGTGCCAGCAGCCAGTGGGGGACGCATGAGCAGTTCTTC. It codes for CASSQWGTHEQFF.

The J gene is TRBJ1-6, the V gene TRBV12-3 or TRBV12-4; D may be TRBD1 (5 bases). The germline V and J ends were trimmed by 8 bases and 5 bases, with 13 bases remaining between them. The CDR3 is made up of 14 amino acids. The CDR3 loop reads CASGLGANNSPLHF. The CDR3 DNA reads TGTGCCAGCGGGCTCGGGGCCAATAATTCACCCCTCCACTTT.

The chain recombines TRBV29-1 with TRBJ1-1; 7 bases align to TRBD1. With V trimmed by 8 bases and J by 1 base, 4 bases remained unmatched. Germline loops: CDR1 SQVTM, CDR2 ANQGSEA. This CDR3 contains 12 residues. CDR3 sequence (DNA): TGCAGCACAAACAGGGGGAACACTGAAGCTTTCTTT. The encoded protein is CSTNRGNTEAFF.

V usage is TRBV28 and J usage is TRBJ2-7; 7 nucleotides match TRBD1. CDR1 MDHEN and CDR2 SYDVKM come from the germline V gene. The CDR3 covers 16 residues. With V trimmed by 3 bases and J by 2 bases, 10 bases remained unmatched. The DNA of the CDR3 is TGTGCCAGCAGTTTTAGCTTGGGACAGCTAACCTACGAGCAGTACGTC. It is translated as CASSFSLGQLTYEQYV.

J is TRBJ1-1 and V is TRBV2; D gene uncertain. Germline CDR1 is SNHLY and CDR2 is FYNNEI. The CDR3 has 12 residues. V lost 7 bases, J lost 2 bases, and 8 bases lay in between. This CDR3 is CASKGHNTEAFF. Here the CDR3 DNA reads TGTGCCAGCAAAGGGCATAACACTGAAGCTTTCTTT.

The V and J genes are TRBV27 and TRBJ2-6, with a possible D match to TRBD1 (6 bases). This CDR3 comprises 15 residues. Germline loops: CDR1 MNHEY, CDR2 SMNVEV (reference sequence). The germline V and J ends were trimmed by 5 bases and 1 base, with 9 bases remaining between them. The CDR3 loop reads CASSTDRSGANVLTF. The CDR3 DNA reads TGTGCCAGCAGTACCGACAGGTCTGGGGCCAACGTCCTGACTTTC.